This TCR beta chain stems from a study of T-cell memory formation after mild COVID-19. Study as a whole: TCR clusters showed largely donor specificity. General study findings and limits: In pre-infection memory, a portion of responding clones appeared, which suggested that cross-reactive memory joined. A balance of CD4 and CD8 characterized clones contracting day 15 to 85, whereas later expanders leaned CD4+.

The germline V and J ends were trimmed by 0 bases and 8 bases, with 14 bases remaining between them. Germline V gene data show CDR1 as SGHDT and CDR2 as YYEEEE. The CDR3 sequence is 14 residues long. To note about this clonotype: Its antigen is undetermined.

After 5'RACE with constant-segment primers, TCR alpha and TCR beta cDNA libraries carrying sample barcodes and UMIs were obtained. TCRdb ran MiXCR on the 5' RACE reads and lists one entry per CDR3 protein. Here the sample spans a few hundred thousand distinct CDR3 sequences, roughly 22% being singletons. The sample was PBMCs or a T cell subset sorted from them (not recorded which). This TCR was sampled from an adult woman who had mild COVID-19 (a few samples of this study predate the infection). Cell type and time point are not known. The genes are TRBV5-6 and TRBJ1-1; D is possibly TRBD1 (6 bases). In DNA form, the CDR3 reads TGTGCCAGCAGCTTGGTCTATGGGGGCGGAGAAGCTTTCTTT. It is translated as CASSLVYGGGEAFF.